The sequence of this T cell receptor beta chain was determined in a study of blood T cell repertoires in COVID-19. Study details: COVID-19 samples, acute and convalescent, were from the United States, Italy and Spain.

Here immunoSEQ multiplex PCR was the method, and the copy in TCRdb shows in-frame clones only, minus some. The repertoire holds 350,000 to 450,000 clones, around 87% seen once, with 0.95% to 1.3% in the top ten. Trimming took 1 base from V and 4 from J; bases not matched to a gene: 10. This CDR3 comprises 17 residues. From germline, CDR1 is SGHRS and CDR2 YFSETQ. V usage is TRBV5-1 and J usage is TRBJ2-3; 9 bases align to TRBD1. The sequenced sample was PBMCs or T cells enriched from blood (not recorded which). This TCR came from a young man who had recovered from COVID-19. CDR3 amino acids: CASSLILMGQGADTQYF. CDR3 nucleotide sequence: TGCGCCAGCAGCTTGATCCTTATGGGACAGGGCGCAGATACGCAGTATTTT.